A single TCR beta chain is shown here with its context. The sample is drawn from a study of blood T cells in healthy people across ages. Samples had at least 7 million PBMCs isolated from them. A second about 7 to 12 cycle PCR used barcoded and J-beta primers. TCRdb reprocessed the 5' RACE reads with MiXCR, giving one entry per CDR3 protein. Of 1,500,000 or so distinct CDR3 sequences detected, 42% appear once; the ten largest clones hold under 5%. Sequenced: blood. The TCR was taken from a woman under 30 in good health.

CDR3 amino acids: CSDGRTGEDYGYTF. CDR3 nucleotides: TGCAGCGACGGGAGGACAGGGGAAGACTATGGCTACACCTTC. The chain combines TRBV29-1 with TRBJ1-2; 9 nucleotides agree with TRBD1. Per germline, CDR1 SQVTM and CDR2 ANQGSEA. The CDR3 sequence is 14 residues long. J gave up 3 bases and V 7 bases, and 9 bases lay outside the gene matches. The whole variable domain, remainder taken from reference TRBV29-1 and TRBJ1-2, is SAVISQKPSRDICQRGTSLTIQCQVDSQVTMMFWYRQQPGQSLTLIATANQGSEATYESGFVIDKFPISRPNLTFSTLTVSNMSPEDSSIYLCSDGRTGEDYGYTFGSGTRLTVV.